Listed below are T cell receptor beta chains from one sample, sequenced in a study of shared clonotypes between healthy human individuals. Clones were read by immunoSEQ multiplex PCR, and TCRdb kept only the in-frame ones, dropping some. The sample has over 2 million clones, about 95% seen once. The specimen was naive CD8+ T cells sorted from blood. These receptors originate from a young man in good health. The CDR3 runs from the conserved cysteine through the conserved F or W. The D gene is left open where the match is weak. Rows may omit the clone size; those that give it use once, few, many or a size class.

>TRBV27|TRBD1|-|TRBJ1-2
TGTGCCAGCGGACAGGGCCATGGCTACACCTTC
CASGQGHGYTF
>TRBV7-9|TRBD1|-|TRBJ2-7
TGTGCCAGCAGCTTTCTGATCGGGACAGTGGGTGAGCAGTACTTC
CASSFLIGTVGEQYF
>TRBV5-1|-|-|TRBJ2-7
TGCGCCAGCAGCTTCGATTACTACGAGCAGTACTTC
CASSFDYYEQYF
>TRBV15|-|-|TRBJ1-2
TGTGCCACCAGCAGAGATCCCGGGTACTATGGCTACACCTTC
CATSRDPGYYGYTF
>TRBV9|-|-|TRBJ1-1
TGTGCCAGCAGCGTAGGTGGTGCTACTGAAGCTTTCTTT
CASSVGGATEAFF
>TRBV27|TRBD2|-|TRBJ2-1
TGTGCCAGCAGTTTTGTCGGACTAGCCTCGTACAATGAGCAGTTCTTC
CASSFVGLASYNEQFF
>TRBV2|-|-|TRBJ1-1
TGTGCCAGCAGTGATGGTGGCAGGGATTACGCTTTCTTT
CASSDGGRDYAFF
>TRBV6-4|-|-|TRBJ2-1
TGTGCCAGCAGTGATCGGGGACTCCCCCTGTTCTTC
CASSDRGLPLFF
>TRBV6-1|TRBD1|-|TRBJ2-1
TGTGCCAGCAGCGAGACAGGGTTCTACAATGAGCAGTTCTTC
CASSETGFYNEQFF
>TRBV4-1|-|-|TRBJ1-6
TGCGCCAGCAGCCAAGAGGCCCTTCTAGGTACGAGCTCCTATAATTCACCCCTCCACTTT
CASSQEALLGTSSYNSPLHF
>TRBV28|-|-|TRBJ1-3
TGTGCCAGCAGTTTAGGGGCGGGTACCACTGGAAACACCATATATTTT
CASSLGAGTTGNTIYF
>TRBV13|TRBD1|-|TRBJ2-7
TGTGCCAGCAGCCCGGGACAGGCCGCCTACGAGCAGTACTTC
CASSPGQAAYEQYF
>TRBV6-6|TRBD2|-|TRBJ2-5
TGTGCCAGCAGTCTGACTAGCGGGGGGGGAGAGACCCAGTACTTC
CASSLTSGGGETQYF
>TRBV4-2|TRBD2|-|TRBJ2-1
TGTGCCAGCAGCCAAGTTCCGGGGGGGCCATACAATGAGCAGTTCTTC
CASSQVPGGPYNEQFF
>TRBV4-1|-|-|TRBJ1-3
TGCGCCAGCAGCCCATTGGAGTCCACAGGGACTGGAAACACCATATATTTT
CASSPLESTGTGNTIYF
>TRBV5-1|-|-|TRBJ1-2
TGCGCCAGCAGCTCCGGGAGGTCTACATCCTTC
CASSSGRSTSF
>TRBV11-2|TRBD1|-|TRBJ1-3
TGTGCCAGCAGCTCGCCGGGACAGGGAAGGAGTGGAAACACCATATATTTT
CASSSPGQGRSGNTIYF
>TRBV15|-|-|TRBJ2-5
TGTGCCACCAGCAGAACTCAAACGGGGTCCCAAGAGACCCAGTACTTC
CATSRTQTGSQETQYF
>TRBV5-1|-|once|TRBJ1-5
TGCGCCAGCAGCGAAACCTTGACAGTTTATAGCAATCAGCCCCAGCATTTT
CASSETLTVYSNQPQHF
>TRBV6-5|-|once|TRBJ1-2
TGTGCCAGCAGCCCGAAAGGTGAAGGGCGGGATGGCTACACCTTC
CASSPKGEGRDGYTF
>TRBV4-3|-|-|TRBJ2-5
TGCGCCAGCAGCCAAGACCGGGGAGAGGAGACCCAGTACTTC
CASSQDRGEETQYF
>TRBV6-1|-|-|TRBJ1-5
TGTGCCAGCAGTGACAGGGGCGGAGGAAATCAGCCCCAGCATTTT
CASSDRGGGNQPQHF
>TRBV18|TRBD1|-|TRBJ2-7
TGTGCCAGCTCCCCCCCGACAGGGGGCTCCTACGAGCAGTACTTC
CASSPPTGGSYEQYF
>TRBV2|TRBD1|-|TRBJ2-7
TGTGCCAGCAGTGAAGTGGGGACAGGGGGCTACGAGCAGTACTTC
CASSEVGTGGYEQYF
>TRBV4-3|TRBD2|-|TRBJ2-2
TGCGCCAGCAGCCAAGACGGTAGCGGGGGAACCGGGGAGCTGTTTTTT
CASSQDGSGGTGELFF
>TRBV5-1|TRBD1|-|TRBJ1-1
TGCGCCAGCAGACTGGGACAGACGGACACTGAAGCTTTCTTT
CASRLGQTDTEAFF
>TRBV21-1|-|-|TRBJ2-2
TGTGCCAGCAGTAAAGACCCTTTGAACACCGGGGAGCTGTTTTTT
CASSKDPLNTGELFF
>TRBV4-1|-|-|TRBJ2-5
TGCGCCAGCAGCCTCATCGGGGAGACCCAGTACTTC
CASSLIGETQYF
>TRBV6-6|TRBD2|-|TRBJ2-3
TGTGCCAGCAGTTCCCTAGCGGGGGGGATGGATACGCAGTATTTT
CASSSLAGGMDTQYF
>TRBV7-9|-|-|TRBJ2-7
TGTGCCAGCAGCCCCGCGTGGTCCAACGAGCAGTACTTC
CASSPAWSNEQYF
>TRBV25-1|-|-|TRBJ2-7
TGTGCCGCGGAGGGCGTCCCCTACGAGCAGTACTTC
CAAEGVPYEQYF